This entry lists 19 T cell receptor beta chains sequenced from one sample in a study of response to subunit inactivated influenza vaccine. TCRdb re-called the RT-PCR reads with MiXCR, one entry per CDR3 protein. The data show hundreds of thousands of distinct CDR3 sequences, 15% to 19% seen once. Source: PBMCs from blood, taken 11 to 12 days after vaccination. The receptors were sampled from a man aged 45-65 years who received an inactivated influenza vaccine.

The V gene is TRBV5-6, the J gene TRBJ1-2; D gene ambiguous. Per the germline V gene, CDR1 is SGHDT and CDR2 is YYEEEE. V was trimmed by 6 bases and J by 4 bases, leaving 10 bases between them. The CDR3 spans 12 residues. The CDR3 DNA reads as TGTGCCAGCACCATCCTGGGCTATGGCTACACCTTC. This gives the protein CASTILGYGYTF.

The chain employs TRBV7-9 and TRBJ2-6; the D gene is possibly TRBD1 (5 bases). Per germline, CDR1 SEHNR and CDR2 FQNEAQ (reference sequence). The germline V and J ends were trimmed by 2 bases and 14 bases, with 16 bases remaining between them. This CDR3 has 14 amino acids. In DNA, the CDR3 is TGTGCCAGCAGCTTACAGGGTTCGGGCCAGTTCCTGACTTTC. It codes for CASSLQGSGQFLTF. Using reference TRBV7-9 and TRBJ2-6 for the parts outside the CDR3, the full variable domain is DTGVSQNPRHKITKRGQNVTFRCDPISEHNRLYWYRQTLGQGPEFLTYFQNEAQLEKSRLLSDRFSAERPKGSFSTLEIQRTEQGDSAMYLCASSLQGSGQFLTFGAGSRLTVL.

This clonotype showed up just a few times. V usage is TRBV28 and J usage is TRBJ2-1; TRBD2 matches at 10 bases. Trimming removed 3 bases from V and 4 bases from J; junction bases left unmatched: 15. The CDR3 has 19 residues. Germline lookup yields CDR1 MDHEN and CDR2 SYDVKM. In DNA, the CDR3 is TGTGCCAGCAGTTTTTGGAAACTAGCGGGAACCCCCGAGTACAATGAGCAGTTCTTC. It translates to CASSFWKLAGTPEYNEQFF.

This clonotype was seen ten or more times. This rearrangement joins TRBV12-3 or TRBV12-4 to TRBJ2-7; D gene unclear. The CDR3 loop spans 13 amino acids. V gave up 2 bases and J gave up 2 bases, with 7 bases separating them. The CDR3 DNA sequence: TGTGCCAGCAGTTTATCCCGGCCCTACGAGCAGTACTTC. Translation: CASSLSRPYEQYF.

This clonotype was picked up a small number of times. The CDR3 DNA follows: TGTGCCAGCAGTCCTCTCAAACCGAACTATGGCTACACCTTC. It specifies CASSPLKPNYGYTF. The chain carries TRBV28 and TRBJ1-2, with D unresolved. The CDR3 contains 14 residues. Looked up from germline, CDR1 is MDHEN and CDR2 is SYDVKM. Trimming cost V 5 bases and J 2 bases, with 12 bases left between them.

This clonotype was seen more than once but under ten times. The V and J genes are TRBV11-2 and TRBJ2-1, with 7 bases identical to TRBD1. The CDR3 is made up of 14 amino acids. Trimming at V came to 4 bases and at J to 6 bases, leaving 6 bases not matched to a gene. Germline CDR1 reads SGHAT; CDR2 reads FQNNGV. The CDR3 DNA is TGTGCCAGCAGCTACCGGGACAGACGCAATGAGCAGTTCTTC. Translated, it gives CASSYRDRRNEQFF.

V and J are TRBV4-1 and TRBJ2-5; 7 bases are a match to TRBD1. V gave up 1 base and J gave up 3 bases; unmatched junction bases: 5. The CDR3 has 15 amino acids. Germline CDR1 MGHRA, CDR2 YSYEKL. CDR3 region: CASSQGTGQKETQYF. CDR3 DNA: TGCGCCAGCAGCCAAGGGACAGGCCAGAAAGAGACCCAGTACTTC.

This chain joins TRBV12-3 or TRBV12-4 and TRBJ1-1; 8 nucleotides agree with TRBD1. The ends lost 5 bases at V and 1 base at J; junction bases unmatched: 6. The CDR3 sequence is 15 residues long. CDR3 sequence: CASSPRQGRNTEAFF. As DNA, the CDR3 is TGTGCCAGCAGTCCGCGACAGGGGCGGAACACTGAAGCTTTCTTT.

Ten or more counts support this clonotype. Written as DNA, the CDR3 is TGTGCCAGCAGCTTACTAGCGGCGAACACCGGGGAGCTGTTTTTT. Protein sequence: CASSLLAANTGELFF. This chain uses TRBV7-3 with TRBJ2-2; 7 bases map to TRBD2. Germline CDR1 reads SGHTA; CDR2 reads FQGTGA. Trimming cost V 2 bases and J 0 bases; bases outside gene matches: 0. This CDR3 has 15 residues.

The chain is built from TRBV5-1 and TRBJ2-1, with TRBD2 matching 13 bases. CDR3 length: 14 residues. The germline V gene encodes CDR1 SGHRS and CDR2 YFSETQ. The trim removed 7 bases at V and 10 bases at J, leaving 8 bases unmatched. CDR3 loop: CASGVGLAGEEQFF. CDR3 sequence (DNA): TGCGCCAGCGGCGTCGGACTAGCGGGAGAAGAGCAGTTCTTC.

This clonotype showed up just a few times. This chain links TRBV7-9 with TRBJ2-1; D gene uncertain. This CDR3 spans 14 amino acids. The V and J ends lost 2 bases and 5 bases respectively, with 10 bases between them. CDR1 and CDR2 (germline): SEHNR, FQNEAQ (reference sequence). CDR3 nucleotide sequence: TGTGCCAGCAGCTTACACCTATCAAACAATGAGCAGTTCTTC. It translates to CASSLHLSNNEQFF.

In its sample, this clonotype was seen a few times. The chain uses TRBV7-9 and TRBJ2-7; D may be TRBD1 (5 bases). The V gene's germline CDR1 is SEHNR and CDR2 FQNEAQ (reference sequence). This CDR3 comprises 14 residues. V was trimmed by 2 bases and J by 3 bases, leaving 11 bases between them. The CDR3 sequence: CASSLNPDSYEQYF. The DNA for the CDR3 is TGTGCCAGCAGCTTAAACCCCGACAGCTACGAGCAGTACTTC.

This sequence joins TRBV24-1 and TRBJ2-7; 9 bases match TRBD1. This CDR3 contains 18 residues. Germline CDR1 reads KGHDR; CDR2 reads SFDVKD. The ends lost 5 bases at V and 0 bases at J; junction bases unmatched: 13. Written as DNA, the CDR3 is TGTGCCACCAGTGCACCGGGGACAGGGACTACCTTCTCCTACGAGCAGTACTTC. Its translation: CATSAPGTGTTFSYEQYF.

This clonotype was seen only a few times. This CDR3 reads CASRAEKREQYF. CDR3 in DNA: TGTGCCAGCAGAGCAGAAAAAAGGGAGCAGTACTTC. The chain employs TRBV12-3 or TRBV12-4 and TRBJ2-7; D is undetermined. The CDR3 length is 12 residues. V lost 6 bases and J lost 7, with 13 bases in between.

This clonotype was counted only a few times. The J gene is TRBJ2-3, the V gene TRBV4-1; 8 nucleotides match TRBD2. This CDR3 contains 14 residues. V shed 4 bases, J shed 6 bases, and the junction held 6 bases outside the gene matches. Germline V lookup: CDR1 MGHRA, CDR2 YSYEKL. CDR3 region: CASSPDRGRDTQYF. The DNA for the CDR3 is TGCGCCAGCAGCCCAGATCGCGGGAGGGATACGCAGTATTTT.

This clonotype was seen many times. J is TRBJ2-3 and V is TRBV5-5; no clear D gene. The length of the CDR3 is 18 residues. Looked up from germline, CDR1 is SGHKS and CDR2 is YYEKEE (reference sequence). Trimming cost V 1 base and J 1 base, with 19 bases left between them. CDR3 bases: TGTGCCAGCAGCTTGAGAGACAACAAAAACTCGGGCACAGATACGCAGTATTTT. As protein: CASSLRDNKNSGTDTQYF.

The V call is TRBV5-1, the J call TRBJ2-3; tentative D call: TRBD1 (5 bases). Trimming pared 4 bases from V and 2 bases from J, leaving 17 bases between. The CDR3 loop spans 16 amino acids. Germline V gives CDR1 SGHRS, CDR2 YFSETQ. The CDR3 region is CASSLQGFGNTDTQYF. CDR3 nucleotides: TGCGCCAGCAGCCTCCAGGGTTTTGGTAACACAGATACGCAGTATTTT.

This clonotype was seen ten or more times. This chain connects TRBV27 to TRBJ2-7; 7 nucleotides match TRBD1. The CDR3 is 13 amino acids. The germline V gene has CDR1 MNHEY and CDR2 SMNVEV (reference sequence). V was clipped by 2 bases and J by 6 bases; unmatched bases: 4. CDR3: CASSLNPGGEQYF. CDR3 DNA: TGTGCCAGCAGTTTAAACCCAGGGGGCGAGCAGTACTTC.

The chain combines TRBV29-1 with TRBJ2-7, with unresolved D. The germline V gene has CDR1 SQVTM and CDR2 ANQGSEA. The CDR3 totals 13 residues. V lost 1 base to trimming and J lost 1 base, with 8 bases between them. CDR3 sequence reads: CSVEASSSYEQYF. In DNA form, the CDR3 reads TGCAGCGTTGAAGCCAGCAGTTCCTACGAGCAGTACTTC.